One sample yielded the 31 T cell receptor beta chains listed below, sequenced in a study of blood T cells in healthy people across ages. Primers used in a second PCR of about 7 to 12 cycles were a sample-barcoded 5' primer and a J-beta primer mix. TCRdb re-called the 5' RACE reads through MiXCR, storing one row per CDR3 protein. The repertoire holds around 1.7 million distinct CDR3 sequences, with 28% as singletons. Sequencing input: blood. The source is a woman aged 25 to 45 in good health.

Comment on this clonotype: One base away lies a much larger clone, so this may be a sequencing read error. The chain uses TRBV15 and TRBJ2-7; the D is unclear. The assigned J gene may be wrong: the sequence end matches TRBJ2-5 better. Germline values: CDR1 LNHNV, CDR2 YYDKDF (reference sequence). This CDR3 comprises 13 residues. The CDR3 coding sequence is TGTGCCACCAGCAGGGAAGGGTGGGGGACCCAGTACTTC. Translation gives CATSREGWGTQYF.

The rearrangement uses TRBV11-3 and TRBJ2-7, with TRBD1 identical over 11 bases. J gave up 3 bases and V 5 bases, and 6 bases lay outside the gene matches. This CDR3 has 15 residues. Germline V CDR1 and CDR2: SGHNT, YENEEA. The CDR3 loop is CASSLGTGGNYEQYF. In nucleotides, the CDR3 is TGTGCCAGCAGCCTGGGGACAGGGGGAAACTACGAGCAGTACTTC.

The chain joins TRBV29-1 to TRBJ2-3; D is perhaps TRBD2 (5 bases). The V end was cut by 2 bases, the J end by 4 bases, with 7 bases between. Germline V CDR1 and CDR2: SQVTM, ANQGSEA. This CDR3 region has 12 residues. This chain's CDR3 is CSVERRADTQYF. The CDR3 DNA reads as TGCAGCGTTGAAAGGCGGGCAGATACGCAGTATTTT.

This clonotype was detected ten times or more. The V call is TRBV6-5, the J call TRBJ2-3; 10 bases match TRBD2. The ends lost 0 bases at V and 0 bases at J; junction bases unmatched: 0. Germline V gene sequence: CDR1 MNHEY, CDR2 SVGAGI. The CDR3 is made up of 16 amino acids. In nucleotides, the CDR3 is TGTGCCAGCAGTTACTCGACTAGCGGGAGCACAGATACGCAGTATTTT. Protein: CASSYSTSGSTDTQYF.

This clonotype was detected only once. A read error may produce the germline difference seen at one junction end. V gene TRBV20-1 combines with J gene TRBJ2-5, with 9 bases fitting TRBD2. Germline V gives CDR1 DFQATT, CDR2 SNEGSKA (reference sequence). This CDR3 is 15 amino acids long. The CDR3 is CSALRGAGGQEAQYF. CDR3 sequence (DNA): TGCAGTGCCCTGCGGGGAGCGGGGGGCCAAGAGGCCCAGTACTTC.

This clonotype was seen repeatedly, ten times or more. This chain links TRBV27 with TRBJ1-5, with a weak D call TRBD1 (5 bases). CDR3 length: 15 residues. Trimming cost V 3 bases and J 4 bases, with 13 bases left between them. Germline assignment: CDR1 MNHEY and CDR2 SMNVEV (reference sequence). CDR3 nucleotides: TGTGCCAGCAGTTTGGCCGTGGGGCCGAATCAGCCCCAGCATTTT. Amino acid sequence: CASSLAVGPNQPQHF.

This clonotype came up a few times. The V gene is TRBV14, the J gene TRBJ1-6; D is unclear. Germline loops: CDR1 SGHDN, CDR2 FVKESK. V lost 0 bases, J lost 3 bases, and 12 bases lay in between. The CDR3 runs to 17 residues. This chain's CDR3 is CASSQEKGNSYNSPLHF. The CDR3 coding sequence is TGTGCCAGCAGCCAAGAGAAAGGGAACAGCTATAATTCACCCCTCCACTTT.

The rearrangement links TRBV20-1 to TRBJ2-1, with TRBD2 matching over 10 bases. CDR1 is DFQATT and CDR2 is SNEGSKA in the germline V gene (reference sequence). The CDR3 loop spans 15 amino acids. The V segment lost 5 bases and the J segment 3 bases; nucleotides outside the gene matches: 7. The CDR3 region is CSAGTSGAYYNEQFF. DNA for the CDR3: TGCAGTGCTGGCACTAGCGGGGCGTACTACAATGAGCAGTTCTTC.

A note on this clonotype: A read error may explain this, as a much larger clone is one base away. For the CDR3, the DNA is TGCAGGGCTAGCGGGAGGCCCTACGAGCAGTACTTC. It yields the protein CRASGRPYEQYF. This sequence joins TRBV20-1 and TRBJ2-7; 11 nucleotides agree with TRBD2. This CDR3 contains 12 residues. Germline assignment: CDR1 DFQATT and CDR2 SNEGSKA (reference sequence).

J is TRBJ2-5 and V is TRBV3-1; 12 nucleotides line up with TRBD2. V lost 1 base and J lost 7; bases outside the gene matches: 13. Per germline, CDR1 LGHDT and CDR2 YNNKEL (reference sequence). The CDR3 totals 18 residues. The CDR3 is CASSQAVMASGGAGTQYF. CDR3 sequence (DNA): TGTGCCAGCAGCCAAGCTGTTATGGCTAGCGGGGGGGCCGGGACCCAGTACTTC.

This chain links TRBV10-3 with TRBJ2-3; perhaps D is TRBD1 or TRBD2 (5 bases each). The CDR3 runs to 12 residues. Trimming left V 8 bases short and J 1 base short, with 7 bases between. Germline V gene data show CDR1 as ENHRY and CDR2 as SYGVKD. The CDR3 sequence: CAIRGGTDTQYF. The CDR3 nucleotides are TGTGCCATCCGGGGCGGCACAGATACGCAGTATTTT.

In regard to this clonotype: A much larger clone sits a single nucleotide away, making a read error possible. The CDR3 nucleotides read TGTACCAGCAGCTTAGATGCTCGCAGGATCAACGAGCAGTACTTC. Protein product: CTSSLDARRINEQYF. The rearrangement uses TRBV7-9 and TRBJ2-7, with D unclear. The CDR3 length is 15 residues. CDR1 is SEHNR and CDR2 is FQNEAQ in the germline V gene (reference sequence).

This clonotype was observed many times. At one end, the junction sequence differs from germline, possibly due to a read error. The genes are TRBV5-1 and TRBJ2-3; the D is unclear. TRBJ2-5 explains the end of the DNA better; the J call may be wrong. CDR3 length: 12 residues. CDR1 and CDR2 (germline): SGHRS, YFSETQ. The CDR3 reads CASSPGSETQYF. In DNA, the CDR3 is TGTGCCAGCAGTCCAGGCTCCGAGACCCAGTACTTC.

The DNA of the CDR3 is TGTGCCAGCAGTCCTAACCGGGGAATGGGTTACGAGCAGTACTTC. Its translation is CASSPNRGMGYEQYF. The rearrangement joins TRBV12-3 or TRBV12-4 to TRBJ2-7; a weak D match, TRBD2 (5 bases). The CDR3 extends over 15 amino acids. V was cut by 5 bases and J by 4 bases, with 18 bases left in between.

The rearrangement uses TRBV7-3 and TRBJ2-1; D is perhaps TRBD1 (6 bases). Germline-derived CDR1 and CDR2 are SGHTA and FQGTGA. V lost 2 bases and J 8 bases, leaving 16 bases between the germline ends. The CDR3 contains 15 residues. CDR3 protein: CASSLDRTEHDEQFF. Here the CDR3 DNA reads TGTGCCAGCAGCTTAGATCGGACAGAGCACGATGAGCAGTTCTTC.

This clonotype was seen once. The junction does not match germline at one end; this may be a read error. The CDR3 loop is CAASRGQETGANVLTF. CDR3 bases: TGTGCCGCCAGCAGAGGTCAGGAGACGGGGGCCAACGTCCTGACTTTC. This chain links TRBV15 with TRBJ2-6; D is unresolved. Germline assignment: CDR1 LNHNV and CDR2 YYDKDF (reference sequence). The CDR3 sequence is 16 residues long.

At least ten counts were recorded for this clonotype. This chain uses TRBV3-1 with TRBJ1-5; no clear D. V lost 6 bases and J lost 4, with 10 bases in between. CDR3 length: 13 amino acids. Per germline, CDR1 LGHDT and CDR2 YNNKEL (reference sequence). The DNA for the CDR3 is TGTGCCAGCAGTGCAAGAGGAAATCAGCCCCAGCATTTT. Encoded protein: CASSARGNQPQHF.

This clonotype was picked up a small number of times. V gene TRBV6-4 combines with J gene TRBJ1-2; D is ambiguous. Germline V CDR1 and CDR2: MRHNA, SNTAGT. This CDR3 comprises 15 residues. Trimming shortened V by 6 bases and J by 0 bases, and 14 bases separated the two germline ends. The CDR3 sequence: CASRPEDGSNYGYTF. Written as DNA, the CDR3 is TGTGCCAGCAGACCTGAAGACGGTTCTAACTATGGCTACACCTTC.

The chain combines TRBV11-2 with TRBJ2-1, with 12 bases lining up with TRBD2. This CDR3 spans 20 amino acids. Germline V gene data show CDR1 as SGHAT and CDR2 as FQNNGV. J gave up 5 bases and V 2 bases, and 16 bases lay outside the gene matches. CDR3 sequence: CASSLILRTSGKLGDNEQFF. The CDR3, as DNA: TGTGCCAGCAGCTTAATCCTCAGGACTAGCGGGAAGCTTGGGGACAATGAGCAGTTCTTC.

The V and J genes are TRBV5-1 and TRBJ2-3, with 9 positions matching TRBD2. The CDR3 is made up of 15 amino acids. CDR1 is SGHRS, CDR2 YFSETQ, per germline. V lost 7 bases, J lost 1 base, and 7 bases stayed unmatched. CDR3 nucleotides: TGCGCCAGCGACAGCGGGAGGAGAGGCACAGATACGCAGTATTTT. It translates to CASDSGRRGTDTQYF.

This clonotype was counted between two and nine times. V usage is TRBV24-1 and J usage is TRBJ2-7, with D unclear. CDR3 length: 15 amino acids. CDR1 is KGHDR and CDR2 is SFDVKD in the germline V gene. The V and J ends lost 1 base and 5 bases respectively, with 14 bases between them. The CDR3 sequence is CATSDFGKGLHEQYF. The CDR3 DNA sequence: TGTGCCACCAGTGATTTTGGAAAAGGGTTACACGAGCAGTACTTC.

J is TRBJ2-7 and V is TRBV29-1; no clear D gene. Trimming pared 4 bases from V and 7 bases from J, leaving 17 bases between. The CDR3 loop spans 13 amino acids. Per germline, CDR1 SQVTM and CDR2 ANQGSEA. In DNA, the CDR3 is TGCAGCGTTGGTGGGCTATACTACAATGAGCAGTACTTC. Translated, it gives CSVGGLYYNEQYF.

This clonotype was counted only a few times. CDR3 DNA: TGTGCCAGCAGCTTAAGCGGGGGACTAGTGGGATCTGTCGAGCAGTACTTC. Its protein product is CASSLSGGLVGSVEQYF. This rearrangement joins TRBV7-2 to TRBJ2-5; 8 bases line up with TRBD2. The DNA matches TRBJ2-7 better at its end, which makes the J call doubtful. The CDR3 extends over 17 amino acids. The V gene's germline CDR1 is SGHTA and CDR2 FQGNSA.

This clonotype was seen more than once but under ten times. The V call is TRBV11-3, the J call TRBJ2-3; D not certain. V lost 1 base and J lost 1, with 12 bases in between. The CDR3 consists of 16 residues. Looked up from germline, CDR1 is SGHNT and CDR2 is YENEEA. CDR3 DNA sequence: TGTGCCAGCAGCTTAGGGCGGTCGGTCGGCACAGATACGCAGTATTTT. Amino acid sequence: CASSLGRSVGTDTQYF.

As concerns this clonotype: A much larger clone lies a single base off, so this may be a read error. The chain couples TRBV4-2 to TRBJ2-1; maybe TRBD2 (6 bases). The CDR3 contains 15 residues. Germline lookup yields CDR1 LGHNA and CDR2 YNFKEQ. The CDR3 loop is CTSSQEGIADNEQFF. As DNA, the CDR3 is TGTACCAGCAGCCAAGAAGGGATAGCGGATAATGAGCAGTTCTTC.

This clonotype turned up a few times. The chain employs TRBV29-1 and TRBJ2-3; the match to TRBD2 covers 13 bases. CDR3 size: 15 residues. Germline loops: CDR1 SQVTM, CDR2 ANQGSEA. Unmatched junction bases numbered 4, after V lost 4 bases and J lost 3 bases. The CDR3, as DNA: TGCAGCGTTGTCGGACTAGCGGGAGTGACAGATACGCAGTATTTT. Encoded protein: CSVVGLAGVTDTQYF.

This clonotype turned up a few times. This CDR3 reads CASGFIGYGYTF. The CDR3 DNA follows: TGTGCTAGTGGTTTTATCGGTTATGGCTACACCTTC. The chain carries TRBV12-5 and TRBJ1-2; no firm D call. V was trimmed by 3 bases and J by 5 bases, leaving 7 bases between them. The CDR3 is made up of 12 amino acids. CDR1 is LGHNT, CDR2 FRNRAP, per germline. The variable domain in full, with the rest retrieved from reference TRBV12-5 and TRBJ1-2, is DARVTQTPRHKVTEMGQEVTMRCQPILGHNTVFWYRQTMMQGLELLAYFRNRAPLDDSGMPKDRFSAEMPDATLATLKIQPSEPRDSAVYFCASGFIGYGYTFGSGTRLTVV.

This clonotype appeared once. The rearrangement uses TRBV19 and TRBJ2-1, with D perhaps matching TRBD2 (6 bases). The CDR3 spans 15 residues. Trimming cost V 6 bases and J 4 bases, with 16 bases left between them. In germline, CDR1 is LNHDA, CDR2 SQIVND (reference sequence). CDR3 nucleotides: TGTGCCAGTAGCCCGGGGGTACGGGGATACAATGAGCAGTTCTTC. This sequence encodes CASSPGVRGYNEQFF.

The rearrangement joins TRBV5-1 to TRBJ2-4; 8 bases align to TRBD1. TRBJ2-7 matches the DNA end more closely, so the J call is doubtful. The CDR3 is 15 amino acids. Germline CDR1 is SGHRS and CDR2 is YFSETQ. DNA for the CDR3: TGCGCCAGCAGCTTGGTGGGGACAGGAGGAAACGAGCAGTACTTC. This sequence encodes CASSLVGTGGNEQYF.

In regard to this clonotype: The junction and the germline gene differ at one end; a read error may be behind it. DNA of the CDR3: TGTGCCGGCAGTACCTCCGGGACTAGTAGAGAGACCCAGTACTTC. Translation gives CAGSTSGTSRETQYF. The V call is TRBV28, the J call TRBJ2-5, with 8 bases matching TRBD2. The germline CDR1 and CDR2 sequences are MDHEN and SYDVKM. The CDR3 runs to 15 residues.

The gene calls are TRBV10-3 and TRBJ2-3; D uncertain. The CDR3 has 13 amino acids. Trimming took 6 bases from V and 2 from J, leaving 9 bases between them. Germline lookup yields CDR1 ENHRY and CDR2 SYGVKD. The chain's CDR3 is CAIRIGDTDTQYF. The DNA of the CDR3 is TGTGCCATCAGGATTGGGGACACAGATACGCAGTATTTT.